This T cell receptor (beta chain) came from a study of blood T cell repertoires in COVID-19. Study context: Collection of acute and convalescent COVID-19 samples took place in the United States, Italy and Spain. T cells, B-cell-depleted T cells, or PBMCs provided the cDNA or gDNA that served as material.

As processed by the authors: The assay estimated nucleated cells by amplifying reference gene primers. TCRdb's table, derived via immunoSEQ multiplex PCR, lists solely in-frame clones and lacks some. V, J and clone size were drawn from that table, and D and trimming were deduced from the DNA. Here the sample spans more than 90,000 clones, about 90% being singletons. The CDR3 spans 15 residues. The V and J ends lost 7 bases and 4 bases, in that order; junction bases with no gene match: 8. Germline CDR1 MNHEY, CDR2 SVGAGI. This clonotype originated in a man in his fifties with acute or convalescent COVID-19. Sample: peripheral blood. The rearrangement links TRBV6-5 to TRBJ2-1, with 9 bases lining up with TRBD1. The chain's CDR3 is CASKRGQGFYNEQFF. The CDR3 DNA follows: TGTGCCAGCAAGAGAGGACAGGGGTTTTACAATGAGCAGTTCTTC.